This TCR beta chain was profiled in a study of cytomegalovirus exposure and HLA in healthy donors (dated by TCRdb to about 2017). Regarding the complete study: An earlier analysis of some 600 of the donors reported 250 to 350 Gb of sequence data and 100 million to 120 million unique TCR beta sequences obtained from roughly 170 million T cells. To decide whether each TCR beta V gene segment behaved as functional or pseudogenic, an earlier analysis of several hundred of the donors relied on high-throughput TCR beta sequencing. Of the roughly 420 genotyped donors, over 80% were placed in the genetic ancestry cluster associated with self-reported Caucasian donors. Because of strong linkage in the cohort, roughly five DR-DQ haplotypes were treated as single units for association and clustering. An early release that covered roughly 600 HLA-typed donors contained approximately 300 gigabases of sequencing data and 80 million or so unique TCR sequences. The number of typed donors differed by locus: about 620-640 for A, B, C, DRB1 and DQB1; 522 for DQA1; fewer than 610 for DPA1; and approximately 450 for DPB1. Among a few hundred genotyped donors of the cohort, an average of about 240,000 unique TCR beta nucleotide sequences were sequenced per donor, around 20% of them non-productive. Both class I and class II loci were covered by HLA typing, at four-digit resolution. Besides the first cohort of hundreds of subjects, a separate validation cohort made up of 120 different subjects was used. To predict cytomegalovirus infection status, the study combined high-throughput TCR immunosequencing, statistical association of individual TCRs with disease status, and machine learning. A later genetic analysis used genome-wide SNP genotypes for about 60% of the roughly 700 donors, treating that subset as a discovery cohort. Every repertoire in the discovery cohort had been generated on one and the same sequencing platform. The T cell repertoires of 666 subjects were profiled by immunosequencing and related to cytomegalovirus serostatus. The later analysis used no new phenotypic data to find candidate immune exposures, relying instead on TCR beta sequences and their occurrence across donors. To study patterns of TCR occurrence, a later analysis re-analyzed previously published TCR beta repertoires from just over 650 donors and added high-resolution HLA genotyping. Donor age, sex, ethnicity and CMV serostatus were collected together with the repertoire data. The aim of the study was to test whether cataloging public T cell receptors could identify signatures of past pathogen exposure. Broader findings and caveats from the paper: Compared with equally common non-associated chains, HLA-associated TCR beta chains in a later analysis were more clonally expanded and had lower generation probabilities. It was suggested by the authors that the approach could potentially be generalized to other disease states and immunological phenotypes. A cluster of highly shared sequence variants was judged likely to represent a technical artifact of the sequencing pipeline. Because the 87-base-pair reads could not distinguish some IMGT-functional V segments, including TRBV6-2 and TRBV6-3, those segments were excluded. In a later genetic analysis, a missense DCLRE1C variant was associated with V-gene and J-gene trimming of TCR beta chains, and the association was replicated in an independent cohort. CMV serostatus was the only immune exposure information available for the cohort. Approximately 18 rarely observed V segments, including chromosome 9 orphons, were excluded from the earlier analysis of about 600 of the donors because counts were too low. The classifier was reported to diagnose cytomegalovirus status with high specificity and sensitivity in both the original and validation cohorts. When HLA alleles, especially DR and DQ, strongly co-occurred, attributing TCR associations to individual alleles was difficult. Correlated functional status among segregating V segments might be attributable to linkage disequilibrium, but an unknown experimental factor could not be ruled out. The presence/absence analyses assumed that sequencing depth was roughly uniform across donors, and that assumption may not be true. In a later analysis, TCR association rates were found to vary across HLA loci, with the most associated TCRs seen for DRB1 alleles and the fewest for HLA-C alleles. Because HLA typing was unavailable for some donors at each locus, only the typed subset was used in association tests. In a later genetic analysis, fewer N-insertions in productive TCRs were reported among donors in an Asian-associated ancestry cluster than the roughly 710-donor mean. Most TCR sequences were observed very rarely across donors, whereas some public TCRs were present in many individuals. According to a later analysis, parvovirus B19, influenza, CMV and Epstein-Barr virus appeared linked to several top co-occurrence clusters. According to a later analysis, most CMV-associated TCR beta chains appeared to be HLA-restricted, and the HLA associations seemed to be driven largely by CMV exposure. In this cohort, only TCR beta chains were sequenced, and detectable features were limited by the absence of alpha or paired-chain data. An earlier analysis of some 560 of the donors showed that most TCR beta V segments appeared in productive rearrangements either about 90% or about 30% of the time, which broadly matched IMGT annotations. At a false discovery rate of 0.05, a later analysis linked roughly 17,000 TCR beta sequences to specific HLA alleles. A further reported finding was that TCR beta sequences accurately predicted the HLA-A and HLA-B alleles for most subjects in the first cohort. The study gave a list of roughly 150 TCR beta chains associated with cytomegalovirus. A few of the identified cytomegalovirus-associated TCR beta chains were confirmed in vitro to be specific for cytomegalovirus antigens.

On this clone itself: The specificity of this receptor is unknown. Base-call qualities are not available, and no considerably larger clone is one nucleotide away.

The cohort comprised 670 or so healthy bone marrow donors. At the time of sampling, every cohort member was nominally healthy, though immune exposures that went unrecorded were likely present. The donor tested CMV seronegative, placing the donor among the 350 or so seronegative members of the cohort. Every donor gave a peripheral blood sample, and the peripheral blood mononuclear cells from that sample were used for TCR beta sequencing. The Qiagen DNeasy Blood Extraction Kit was used to extract genomic DNA from the blood cell samples. The CDR3 measures 14 amino acids from cysteine to phenylalanine. The kept DNA is CDR3 alone, 42 bases in frame from the first base. From the germline V gene, CDR1 is MDHEN and CDR2 is SYDVKM. V drops 7 bases and J drops 5 bases, leaving 17 bases in between. The library was produced with the immunoSEQ multiplex PCR assay. For the multiplex PCR, a mixture combining 60 forward primers for TCR Vbeta segments and 13 reverse primers for TCR Jbeta segments was used. The CDR3 region of rearranged TCR beta genes was amplified from genomic DNA by a multiplex PCR assay. On the Illumina HiSeq System, the amplified TCR beta libraries were sequenced as 87-base-pair reads. Per the source publication's procedure: A later analysis counted tens of millions of unique TCR beta chains across the 500 to 850 repertoires, and roughly 10 million of these chains were shared by at least two donors. A nearest-neighbor algorithm error-corrected the raw reads and collapsed the reads into unique sequences, merging closely related sequences to remove PCR and sequencing errors. To assign V, D and J gene segments, CDR3 sequences were aligned to IMGT reference sequences. For a sequence to be retained, a match of at least six nucleotides was required to both a V gene segment and a J gene segment. A rearrangement counted as productive if the CDR3 had no stop codons and remained in frame with V and J, and every other rearrangement counted as non-productive. CDR3 was defined according to IMGT convention as the region running from the second conserved V-encoded cysteine to the conserved J-encoded phenylalanine. Sequences without an unambiguous match to a single V gene segment were excluded from the earlier analysis of several hundred of the donors. An earlier analysis of over 450 of the donors classified V segments as functional when productive rearrangements were above 56.7% and as segregating when the standard deviation between donors was above 5%. To diagnose cytomegalovirus status from the catalog of TCR beta chain sequences, a statistical classification framework was built. In a later analysis, TCR nucleotide sequences were compared against IMGT/GENE-DB human TR gene sequences so that V and J genes could be assigned. Using the TCRdist pipeline, a later analysis assigned CDR3 sequences along with most-parsimonious VDJ recombination scenarios. In a later analysis, every TCR beta chain was defined by the combination of its CDR3 amino acid sequence and its V-gene family, and reads without a unique V-gene family were dropped. In a later analysis, some 600 highly shared, low-generation-probability nucleotide sequences were removed to address suspected cross-contamination and a sequencing artifact. A later analysis calculated a clonal expansion index for each public chain from normalized within-repertoire ranks of inferred template counts. A later analysis computed generation probabilities with a VDJ recombination model fitted to out-of-frame rearrangements, and checked the results against IGoR. Hypergeometric tests were used in a later analysis to score TCR-TCR, TCR-HLA and TCR-CMV co-occurrence, with a repertoire-size bias correction applied to the TCR pairs. A later analysis estimated false discovery rates by permuting HLA or CMV assignments 20 times. In a later analysis, co-occurring TCRs were grouped with DBSCAN, and TCRdist sequence similarity was added when clustering was performed within HLA-allele-positive subsets. For co-occurrence clustering, repertoires with fewer than 30,000 or more than 120,000 public chains were excluded, along with four or five repertoires with anomalous nucleotide sharing. TCRdb re-hosts the immuneACCESS table, in-frame sequences only. Its copies lack some clones; in the studies checked, an unresolved V gene accounts for under half of them, and the cause for the rest is not known. Clone size and V and J calls were adopted from that table, with D and trimming inferred from the DNA. The sample table contains under 200,000 clones; only one count was recorded for about 71% of them. The ten largest clones add up to under 3.5% of the sample.

This receptor was obtained from a woman aged 30 to 39 in good health and CMV-seronegative. The source material was PBMCs. The sequence is built from TRBV28 and TRBJ1-1; possibly the D gene is TRBD1, per 5 matching bases. This receptor has the CDR3 CASKGLTRATEAFF. The base sequence is TGTGCCAGCAAGGGACTTACCAGGGCGACTGAAGCTTTCTTT. The full variable domain, completed from the reference TRBV28 and TRBJ1-1 proteins outside the CDR3, reads DVKVTQSSRYLVKRTGEKVFLECVQDMDHENMFWYRQDPGLGLRLIYFSYDVKMKEKGDIPEGYSVSREKKERFSLILESASTNQTSMYLCASKGLTRATEAFFGQGTRLTVV.